This T cell receptor (beta chain) comes out of a study of metastatic and nonmetastatic thyroid tumors. Treatment of any kind had been given to no patient before thyroid surgery. TCRdb redid the clone calls on the PCR reads using MiXCR. The table lists about 38,000 clones, roughly 26% of them singletons. The clonotype was recovered from a female donor with papillary thyroid cancer or a benign thyroid nodule (not recorded which). Some clones in this sample may be carry-over from other donors' samples. Sequencing used blood.

The CDR3 region has the DNA TGTGCCAGCAGTTTGTGGACAGCCACCGGGGAGCTGTTTTTT. This codes for CASSLWTATGELFF. This rearrangement joins TRBV28 to TRBJ2-2; the D gene is possibly TRBD1 (6 bases). This CDR3 spans 14 amino acids. V lost 3 bases and J 4 bases, leaving 9 bases between the germline ends. Looked up from germline, CDR1 is MDHEN and CDR2 is SYDVKM.